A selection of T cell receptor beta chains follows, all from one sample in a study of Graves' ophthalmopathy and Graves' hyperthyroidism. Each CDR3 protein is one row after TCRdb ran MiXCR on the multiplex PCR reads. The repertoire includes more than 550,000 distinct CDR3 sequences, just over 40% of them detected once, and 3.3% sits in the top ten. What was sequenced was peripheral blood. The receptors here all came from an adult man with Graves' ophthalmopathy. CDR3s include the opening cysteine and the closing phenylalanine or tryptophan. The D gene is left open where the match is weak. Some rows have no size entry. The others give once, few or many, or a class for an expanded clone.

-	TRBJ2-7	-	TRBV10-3	CAISARGQPISYEQYF	TGTGCCATCAGTGCGAGAGGACAGCCGATCTCCTACGAGCAGTACTTC
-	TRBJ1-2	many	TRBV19	CASQREGNYGYTF	TGTGCCAGCCAGAGAGAAGGGAACTATGGCTACACCTTC
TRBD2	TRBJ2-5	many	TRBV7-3	CASSLDLAGGPEETQYF	TGTGCCAGCAGCCTGGACCTAGCGGGAGGGCCGGAAGAGACCCAGTACTTC
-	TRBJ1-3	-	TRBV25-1	CASSEGTIGNTIYF	TGTGCCAGCAGTGAAGGGACTATTGGAAACACCATATATTTT
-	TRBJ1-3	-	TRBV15	CATSRDLGGGPTIYF	TGTGCCACCAGCAGAGATCTGGGGGGGGGTCCCACCATATATTTT
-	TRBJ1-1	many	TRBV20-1	CSARGVAEAFF	TGCAGTGCTAGAGGGGTTGCTGAAGCTTTCTTT
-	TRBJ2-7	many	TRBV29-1	CSARGVWEQYF	TGCAGCGCAAGGGGCGTTTGGGAGCAGTACTTC
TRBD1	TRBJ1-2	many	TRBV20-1	CSARDGQGYGYTF	TGCAGTGCTAGAGACGGACAGGGCTATGGCTACACCTTC
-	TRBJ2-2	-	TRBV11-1	CGTGLTGELFF	TGTGGAACGGGACTCACCGGGGAGCTGTTTTTT
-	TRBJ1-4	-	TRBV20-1	CSARSGGHATNEKLFF	TGCAGTGCTAGGTCTGGGGGCCACGCAACTAATGAAAAACTGTTTTTT
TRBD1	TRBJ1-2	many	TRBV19	CASSIGGTGDYGYTF	TGTGCCAGTAGTATAGGAGGGACAGGAGACTATGGCTACACCTTC
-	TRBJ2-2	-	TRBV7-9	CASSPMGDTGELFF	TGTGCCAGCAGCCCCATGGGGGACACCGGGGAGCTGTTTTTT
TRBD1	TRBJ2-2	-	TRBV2	CASQESDRGTGELFF	TGTGCCAGCCAAGAATCCGACAGGGGCACCGGGGAGCTGTTTTTT
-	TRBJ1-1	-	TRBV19	CAWNQRNTEAFF	TGTGCCTGGAATCAAAGAAACACTGAAGCTTTCTTT
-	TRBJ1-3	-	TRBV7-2	CASSLESGTHGNTIYF	TGTGCCAGCAGCTTAGAATCGGGGACCCATGGAAACACCATATATTTT